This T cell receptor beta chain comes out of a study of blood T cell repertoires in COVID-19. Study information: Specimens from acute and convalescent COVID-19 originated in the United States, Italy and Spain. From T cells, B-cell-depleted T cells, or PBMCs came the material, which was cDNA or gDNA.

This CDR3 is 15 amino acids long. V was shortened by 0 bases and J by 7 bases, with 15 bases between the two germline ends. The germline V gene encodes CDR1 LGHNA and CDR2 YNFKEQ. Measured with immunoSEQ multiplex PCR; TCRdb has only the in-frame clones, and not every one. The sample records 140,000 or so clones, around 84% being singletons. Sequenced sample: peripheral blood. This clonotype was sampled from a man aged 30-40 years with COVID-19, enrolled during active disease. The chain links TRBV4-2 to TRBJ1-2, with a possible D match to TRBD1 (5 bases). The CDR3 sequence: CASSQERQGRSGYTF. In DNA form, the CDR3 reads TGTGCCAGCAGCCAAGAGCGGCAGGGCAGGAGTGGCTACACCTTC.